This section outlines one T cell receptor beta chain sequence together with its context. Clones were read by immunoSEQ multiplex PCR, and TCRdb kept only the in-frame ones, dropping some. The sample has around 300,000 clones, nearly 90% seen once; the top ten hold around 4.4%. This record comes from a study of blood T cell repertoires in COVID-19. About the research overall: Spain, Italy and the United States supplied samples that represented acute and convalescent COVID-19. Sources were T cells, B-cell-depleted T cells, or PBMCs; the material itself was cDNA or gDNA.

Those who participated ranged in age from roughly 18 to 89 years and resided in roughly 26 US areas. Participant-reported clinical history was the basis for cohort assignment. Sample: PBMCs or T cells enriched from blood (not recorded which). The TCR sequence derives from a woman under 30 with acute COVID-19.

CDR3 DNA: TGTGCCAGCAGCCCGAACAGGGGGCCTGGGGACAATGAGCAGTTCTTC. Protein product: CASSPNRGPGDNEQFF. The chain carries TRBV5-4 and TRBJ2-1; 9 nucleotides agree with TRBD1. Germline V gene sequence: CDR1 SGHNT, CDR2 YYREEE (reference sequence). V gave up 4 bases and J gave up 5 bases; unmatched junction bases: 10. There are 16 residues in the CDR3.